A selection of T cell receptor beta chains follows, all from one sample in a study of blood T cell repertoires in COVID-19. Generated by immunoSEQ multiplex PCR, the TCRdb table keeps only in-frame clones and is missing some. The sample contains around 140,000 clones, around 81% of which appear only once. Material: peripheral blood. All receptors derive from a human donor in a cohort sampled during active COVID-19. CDR3s include the opening cysteine and the closing phenylalanine or tryptophan. The D gene is left open where the match is weak. Clone size, where shown, is once, few, many, or a class for clones that have expanded.

cdr3_length: 15; d_call: TRBD1; clone_size: NA; v_call: TRBV25-1; j_call: TRBJ2-5; cdr3_nt: TGTGCCAGCAGGGACCCCGGGACAGCACAAGAGACCCAGTACTTC; cdr3_aa: CASRDPGTAQETQYF
cdr3_length: 15; d_call: TRBD1; clone_size: once; v_call: TRBV6-5; j_call: TRBJ2-1; cdr3_nt: TGTGCCAGCATCCACCGGACAGGTCGAGACGATGAGCAGTTCTTC; cdr3_aa: CASIHRTGRDDEQFF
cdr3_length: 18; d_call: TRBD1; clone_size: NA; v_call: TRBV4-3; j_call: TRBJ1-6; cdr3_nt: TGCGCCAGCAGCGTGGAATTGGAGACAGGGAATAATGGCTCACCCCTCCACTTT; cdr3_aa: CASSVELETGNNGSPLHF
cdr3_length: 14; d_call: NA; clone_size: NA; v_call: TRBV9; j_call: TRBJ1-4; cdr3_nt: TGTGCCAGCAGTCTGGGCCCGACAGGTTCCAAACTGTTTTTT; cdr3_aa: CASSLGPTGSKLFF
cdr3_length: 16; d_call: NA; clone_size: NA; v_call: TRBV18; j_call: TRBJ1-5; cdr3_nt: TGTGCCAGCTCACCGAACGTCCTTGGAGGCAATCAGCCCCAGCATTTT; cdr3_aa: CASSPNVLGGNQPQHF
cdr3_length: 15; d_call: TRBD2; clone_size: NA; v_call: TRBV5-1; j_call: TRBJ2-7; cdr3_nt: TGCGCCAGCAGCTTGGTGGTAGCGGGAGGCTACGAGCAGTACTTC; cdr3_aa: CASSLVVAGGYEQYF
cdr3_length: 15; d_call: NA; clone_size: once; v_call: TRBV14; j_call: TRBJ1-6; cdr3_nt: TGTGCCAGCAGCCAAGACAGGGCGGAAGCTTCACCCCTCCACTTT; cdr3_aa: CASSQDRAEASPLHF
cdr3_length: 15; d_call: NA; clone_size: NA; v_call: TRBV5-1; j_call: TRBJ2-7; cdr3_nt: TGCGCCAGCAGCTTGGGTGACAGAATCCCCTACGAGCAGTACTTC; cdr3_aa: CASSLGDRIPYEQYF
cdr3_length: 16; d_call: NA; clone_size: NA; v_call: TRBV2; j_call: TRBJ2-2; cdr3_nt: TGTGCCAGCAGTCCCGACGCCTACAGGGCCACCGGGGAGCTGTTTTTT; cdr3_aa: CASSPDAYRATGELFF
cdr3_length: 14; d_call: TRBD2; clone_size: few; v_call: TRBV28; j_call: TRBJ2-7; cdr3_nt: TGTGCCAGCAGTTTAACTAGCGGGAGGAACGAGCAGTACTTC; cdr3_aa: CASSLTSGRNEQYF
cdr3_length: 11; d_call: NA; clone_size: NA; v_call: TRBV5-5; j_call: TRBJ2-7; cdr3_nt: TGTGCCAGCAGCCAAACCTACGAGCAGTACTTC; cdr3_aa: CASSQTYEQYF
cdr3_length: 12; d_call: NA; clone_size: NA; v_call: TRBV12-3/TRBV12-4; j_call: TRBJ2-7; cdr3_nt: TGTGCCAGCAAGGGGCGGACGTACGAGCAGTACTTC; cdr3_aa: CASKGRTYEQYF
cdr3_length: 14; d_call: TRBD1; clone_size: NA; v_call: TRBV18; j_call: TRBJ1-1; cdr3_nt: TGTGCCAGCTCACCTGGGACAGGGGGTACTGAAGCTTTCTTT; cdr3_aa: CASSPGTGGTEAFF
cdr3_length: 18; d_call: TRBD1; clone_size: NA; v_call: TRBV14; j_call: TRBJ1-2; cdr3_nt: TGTGCCAGCAGCCCAACTGGACAGGGGTTGGAATCTAACTATGGCTACACCTTC; cdr3_aa: CASSPTGQGLESNYGYTF
cdr3_length: 13; d_call: NA; clone_size: NA; v_call: TRBV28; j_call: TRBJ2-7; cdr3_nt: TGTGCCAGCAGTCCCGGCGGAGGCTACGAGCAGTACTTC; cdr3_aa: CASSPGGGYEQYF
cdr3_length: 13; d_call: NA; clone_size: NA; v_call: TRBV6-5; j_call: TRBJ2-1; cdr3_nt: TGTGCCAGCAGGAGGGGGACCTACAATGAGCAGTTCTTC; cdr3_aa: CASRRGTYNEQFF
cdr3_length: 15; d_call: NA; clone_size: once; v_call: TRBV27; j_call: TRBJ1-4; cdr3_nt: TGTGCCAGCAGTTTATCGATCGGGGTTTTTGAAAAACTGTTTTTT; cdr3_aa: CASSLSIGVFEKLFF
cdr3_length: 15; d_call: TRBD2; clone_size: NA; v_call: TRBV5-1; j_call: TRBJ2-5; cdr3_nt: TGCGCCAGCAGCTTAGGGAGGGCCTCAGGGGAGACCCAGTACTTC; cdr3_aa: CASSLGRASGETQYF
cdr3_length: 13; d_call: NA; clone_size: NA; v_call: TRBV11-3; j_call: TRBJ2-5; cdr3_nt: TGTGCCAGCAGCCTACAGGGTAGAGAGACCCAGTACTTC; cdr3_aa: CASSLQGRETQYF
cdr3_length: 14; d_call: NA; clone_size: NA; v_call: TRBV7-2; j_call: TRBJ2-5; cdr3_nt: TGTGCCAGCAGCTTAGATTGGGGGGAAGAGACCCAGTACTTC; cdr3_aa: CASSLDWGEETQYF
cdr3_length: 17; d_call: NA; clone_size: NA; v_call: TRBV28; j_call: TRBJ2-3; cdr3_nt: TGTGCCAGCAGTTTAAGACAGAATGTTCGGAGCACAGATACGCAGTATTTT; cdr3_aa: CASSLRQNVRSTDTQYF
cdr3_length: 15; d_call: TRBD2; clone_size: NA; v_call: TRBV5-1; j_call: TRBJ2-5; cdr3_nt: TGCGCCAGCAGCTCATCTAGCGGGAGTGGGGAGACCCAGTACTTC; cdr3_aa: CASSSSSGSGETQYF
cdr3_length: 12; d_call: NA; clone_size: NA; v_call: TRBV6-2/TRBV6-3; j_call: TRBJ1-1; cdr3_nt: TGTGCCAGCAGTCCCCGACAGCCCAAAGCTTTCTTT; cdr3_aa: CASSPRQPKAFF
cdr3_length: 16; d_call: NA; clone_size: NA; v_call: TRBV4-3; j_call: TRBJ2-7; cdr3_nt: TGCGCCAGCAGCCAAGTTTTGGGGGGGGCCGCCTACGAGCAGTACTTC; cdr3_aa: CASSQVLGGAAYEQYF
cdr3_length: 17; d_call: NA; clone_size: NA; v_call: TRBV18; j_call: TRBJ1-6; cdr3_nt: TGTGCCAGCTCACCTTTAAGTGAAACCTACTATAATTCACCCCTCCACTTT; cdr3_aa: CASSPLSETYYNSPLHF
cdr3_length: 18; d_call: TRBD1; clone_size: NA; v_call: TRBV4-1; j_call: TRBJ1-5; cdr3_nt: TGCGCCAGCAGCCAAGGGAAGGCAGGGGGCTTTGGGGGTCAGCCCCAGCATTTT; cdr3_aa: CASSQGKAGGFGGQPQHF
cdr3_length: 13; d_call: TRBD1; clone_size: NA; v_call: TRBV19; j_call: TRBJ2-7; cdr3_nt: TGTGCCAGCAACAGGGGGGCGGACTACGAGCAGTACTTC; cdr3_aa: CASNRGADYEQYF
cdr3_length: 13; d_call: TRBD1; clone_size: NA; v_call: TRBV5-5; j_call: TRBJ2-7; cdr3_nt: TGTGCCAGCAGCTTGGACAGGGGGTACGAGCAGTACTTC; cdr3_aa: CASSLDRGYEQYF
cdr3_length: 17; d_call: TRBD1; clone_size: NA; v_call: TRBV28; j_call: TRBJ2-1; cdr3_nt: TGTGCCAGCAGTTTAAGGGCCGGGACAGGGATCTACAATGAGCAGTTCTTC; cdr3_aa: CASSLRAGTGIYNEQFF
cdr3_length: 13; d_call: TRBD2; clone_size: NA; v_call: TRBV4-1; j_call: TRBJ2-7; cdr3_nt: TGCGCCAGCAGGGCGGGAGGGTCCTACGAGCAGTACTTC; cdr3_aa: CASRAGGSYEQYF
cdr3_length: 17; d_call: TRBD1; clone_size: few; v_call: TRBV7-9; j_call: TRBJ1-2; cdr3_nt: TGTGCCAGCAGCTTCCCACCTCCGACAGGGGAGGAGGTAGGCTACACCTTC; cdr3_aa: CASSFPPPTGEEVGYTF
cdr3_length: 16; d_call: TRBD1; clone_size: once; v_call: TRBV5-6; j_call: TRBJ2-7; cdr3_nt: TGTGCCAGCAGCCTAGACAGGGCGTCCCGATCCTACGAGCAGTACTTC; cdr3_aa: CASSLDRASRSYEQYF
cdr3_length: 15; d_call: TRBD1; clone_size: NA; v_call: TRBV28; j_call: TRBJ1-3; cdr3_nt: TGTGCCAGCAGTCGACAGGGGGCGGCTGGAAACACCATATATTTT; cdr3_aa: CASSRQGAAGNTIYF
cdr3_length: 16; d_call: TRBD1; clone_size: NA; v_call: TRBV6-6; j_call: TRBJ1-3; cdr3_nt: TGTGCCAGCAGTCTAATCCGGGACAGGATTACAGACACCATATATTTT; cdr3_aa: CASSLIRDRITDTIYF
cdr3_length: 13; d_call: TRBD1; clone_size: NA; v_call: TRBV3-1/TRBV3-2; j_call: TRBJ1-1; cdr3_nt: TGTGCCAGCAGCCTGACAGGGACCACTGAAGCTTTCTTT; cdr3_aa: CASSLTGTTEAFF
cdr3_length: 14; d_call: TRBD1; clone_size: NA; v_call: TRBV12-5; j_call: TRBJ1-5; cdr3_nt: TGTGCTAGTGGCGGGACAGGGGAGAACCAGCCCCAGCATTTT; cdr3_aa: CASGGTGENQPQHF
cdr3_length: 13; d_call: TRBD1; clone_size: NA; v_call: TRBV6-5; j_call: TRBJ1-1; cdr3_nt: TGTGCCAGCAGTCGCGGACAGGGGGGTGAAGCTTTCTTT; cdr3_aa: CASSRGQGGEAFF
cdr3_length: 16; d_call: TRBD2; clone_size: few; v_call: TRBV7-3; j_call: TRBJ2-2; cdr3_nt: TGTGCCAGCAGCTTAAACGCGGGAGCGGTCACCGGGGAGCTGTTTTTT; cdr3_aa: CASSLNAGAVTGELFF
cdr3_length: 16; d_call: TRBD1; clone_size: NA; v_call: TRBV25-1; j_call: TRBJ2-1; cdr3_nt: TGTGCCAGCAGTGAACCGGGACAGGGGGCCTACAATGAGCAGTTCTTC; cdr3_aa: CASSEPGQGAYNEQFF
cdr3_length: 13; d_call: NA; clone_size: NA; v_call: TRBV7-9; j_call: TRBJ2-7; cdr3_nt: TGTGCCAGCAGCCTTAGCGGAACCTACGAGCAGTACTTC; cdr3_aa: CASSLSGTYEQYF
cdr3_length: 12; d_call: NA; clone_size: few; v_call: TRBV7-2; j_call: TRBJ1-2; cdr3_nt: TGTGCCAGCAGCTTGGACAGCTATGGCTACACCTTC; cdr3_aa: CASSLDSYGYTF